The present entry profiles one TCR beta chain with its context. What it binds is unknown. The data are from a study of shared clonotypes between healthy human individuals. V shed 8 bases, J shed 9 bases, and the junction held 22 bases outside the gene matches. The CDR3 is 17 amino acids. Germline values: CDR1 LNHDA, CDR2 SQIVND (reference sequence). Overall study findings and caveats: Sequencing depth was expected to influence donor clonotype sharing.

The data were produced by immunoSEQ multiplex PCR, yet TCRdb's version contains in-frame clones alone and is incomplete. Of roughly 480,000 clones in the sample, about 80% were seen once. The sequenced sample was PBMCs. This chain connects TRBV19 to TRBJ2-7; 10 bases map to TRBD2. The TCR sequence derives from a woman aged 40 to 50 in good health. Some clones in this sample may be carry-over from other donors' samples. The CDR3 region is CASAPSTSGKSLRGQYF. CDR3 DNA: TGTGCCAGTGCCCCATCAACTAGCGGGAAGTCCCTACGAGGGCAGTACTTC.